This T cell receptor beta chain was sequenced in a study of PD-1 blockade in classical Hodgkin lymphoma. The protocol was immunoSEQ multiplex PCR, while the TCRdb copy is restricted to in-frame clones and leaves out a portion. The sample records 11,000 to 15,000 clones, around 76% being singletons. Patients all relapsed after autologous stem cell transplantation, and there was variation in brentuximab vedotin exposure. Best responses included complete response and partial response; otherwise, the best response was progressive disease. Study-level points and caveats: As was reported, newly diagnosed patients showed lower baseline TCR diversity than healthy donors did. Complete responders possessed baseline diversity comparable to newly diagnosed patients.

As for this clone: Its specificity is not known.

The V segment lost 7 bases and the J segment 1 base; nucleotides outside the gene matches: 7. CDR1 and CDR2 from the germline V gene are MNHNS and SASEGT. The CDR3 sequence is 15 residues long. The chain is built from TRBV6-1 and TRBJ2-1, with TRBD2 identical over 7 bases. This TCR was sampled from a human donor with classical Hodgkin lymphoma. The sequencing used peripheral blood mononuclear cells (PBMCs), collected at baseline. CDR3 in DNA: TGTGCCAGCATAAAAGGGGAGGGATCCTACAATGAGCAGTTCTTC. Translated: CASIKGEGSYNEQFF.